This note documents a single T cell receptor (beta chain) sequence. There are a few counts of this clonotype. Its antigen remains unidentified. No clone much larger than this one lies a single base away; base qualities are absent. TCRdb records Illumina NovaSeq 6000 as the sequencer. TCR cDNA was synthesized by 5'RACE template switching, which introduced a universal primer site and unique molecular identifiers. cDNA synthesis was primed from both the TCR alpha and TCR beta constant segments. Library amplification involved two PCR steps, and the second step added sample barcodes and sequencing adapters. Sequencing of libraries was performed on Illumina HiSeq 2500 (2x100 bp) or NovaSeq (2x150 bp). The study's processing was this. Demultiplexing of reads and collapsing into UMI consensus sequences were performed with MIGEC, and V(D)J alignment was carried out with MiXCR. Using edgeR on replicate PBMC samples, clonotypes were called vaccine-responding if FDR was below 0.01 and the log2 fold change was above 5 up to day 15. Each bulk clonotype was labeled CD4 or CD8 based on which sequenced repertoire, CD4 or CD8, contained the clonotype at higher abundance. The public reads were reprocessed in TCRdb via fastp at Q25 and MiXCR, keeping in-frame beta chains. Rows merge per CDR3 protein into single entries with the most common DNA and genes. Here the V and J calls rest on TCRdb's processing, not on the authors' analysis. The sample includes a few hundred thousand distinct CDR3 sequences, with about an eighth observed a single time. The ten largest account for approximately 3.3% of the sample.

From the cysteine up to the phenylalanine, the CDR3 has a length of 17 residues. Only the CDR3 DNA stays, 51 bases, in frame from base 1. For CDR1 and CDR2, the germline V gene lists ENHRY and SYGVKD. V is clipped by 8 bases and J by 1 base, and the sequence between their germline boundaries is 23 bases long. The sample's treatment or condition label, decoded: live attenuated yellow fever vaccine strain. PBMCs were isolated from peripheral blood using a standard Ficoll-Paque protocol. Dynabeads CD4 and CD8 positive selection kits were used to isolate the CD4 and CD8 T-cell fractions. RNA was extracted with TriZol from bulk PBMCs, CD4 and CD8 fractions, and dextramer-positive and dextramer-negative fractions. These data belong to a study of T cells after yellow fever vaccination (dated by TCRdb to between 2018 and 2021). Background for the entire study: The SMART-Seq v4 Ultra Low Input RNA kit was used to prepare libraries from fractions with low cell numbers. To follow T-cell clones before and after primary and booster YFV17D yellow fever vaccination, bulk TCR alpha and beta repertoires were sequenced over time. Two healthy male donors, one aged 18 to 29 and one aged 30 to 40 years, were included in the cohort. Blood was collected at multiple timepoints before and after primary and secondary immunization, and bulk PBMC replicates and cell subsets were isolated. Beyond this particular receptor, the publication reports: Most clones expanded after primary vaccination (approximately 97% of CD4 and approximately 90% of CD8) were re-detected after the booster, suggesting that broad memory maintenance occurred. A small share of clonotypes occurred in both CD4 and CD8 compartments, likely arising from convergent recombination. The secondary T-cell response was weaker than the primary response but faster, peaking on day 5 instead of day 15. Because only two donors were included in the study, the extent to which the findings can be generalized is limited. Computational filtering was needed because FACS-sorted repertoires could contain abundant contaminating clonotypes from the bulk population.

This TCR derives from a man younger than 30 who received the YFV17D yellow fever vaccine. The chain couples TRBV10-3 to TRBJ1-1; the D segment could be TRBD1, given 5 matching bases. Here the sequenced sample was CD4+ T cells sorted from PBMCs, taken 15 days after the yellow fever booster vaccination. CDR3 loop: CAISPRDFVLGNTEAFF. The sequence in DNA is TGTGCCATCTCTCCCAGGGACTTCGTATTAGGGAACACTGAAGCTTTCTTT.